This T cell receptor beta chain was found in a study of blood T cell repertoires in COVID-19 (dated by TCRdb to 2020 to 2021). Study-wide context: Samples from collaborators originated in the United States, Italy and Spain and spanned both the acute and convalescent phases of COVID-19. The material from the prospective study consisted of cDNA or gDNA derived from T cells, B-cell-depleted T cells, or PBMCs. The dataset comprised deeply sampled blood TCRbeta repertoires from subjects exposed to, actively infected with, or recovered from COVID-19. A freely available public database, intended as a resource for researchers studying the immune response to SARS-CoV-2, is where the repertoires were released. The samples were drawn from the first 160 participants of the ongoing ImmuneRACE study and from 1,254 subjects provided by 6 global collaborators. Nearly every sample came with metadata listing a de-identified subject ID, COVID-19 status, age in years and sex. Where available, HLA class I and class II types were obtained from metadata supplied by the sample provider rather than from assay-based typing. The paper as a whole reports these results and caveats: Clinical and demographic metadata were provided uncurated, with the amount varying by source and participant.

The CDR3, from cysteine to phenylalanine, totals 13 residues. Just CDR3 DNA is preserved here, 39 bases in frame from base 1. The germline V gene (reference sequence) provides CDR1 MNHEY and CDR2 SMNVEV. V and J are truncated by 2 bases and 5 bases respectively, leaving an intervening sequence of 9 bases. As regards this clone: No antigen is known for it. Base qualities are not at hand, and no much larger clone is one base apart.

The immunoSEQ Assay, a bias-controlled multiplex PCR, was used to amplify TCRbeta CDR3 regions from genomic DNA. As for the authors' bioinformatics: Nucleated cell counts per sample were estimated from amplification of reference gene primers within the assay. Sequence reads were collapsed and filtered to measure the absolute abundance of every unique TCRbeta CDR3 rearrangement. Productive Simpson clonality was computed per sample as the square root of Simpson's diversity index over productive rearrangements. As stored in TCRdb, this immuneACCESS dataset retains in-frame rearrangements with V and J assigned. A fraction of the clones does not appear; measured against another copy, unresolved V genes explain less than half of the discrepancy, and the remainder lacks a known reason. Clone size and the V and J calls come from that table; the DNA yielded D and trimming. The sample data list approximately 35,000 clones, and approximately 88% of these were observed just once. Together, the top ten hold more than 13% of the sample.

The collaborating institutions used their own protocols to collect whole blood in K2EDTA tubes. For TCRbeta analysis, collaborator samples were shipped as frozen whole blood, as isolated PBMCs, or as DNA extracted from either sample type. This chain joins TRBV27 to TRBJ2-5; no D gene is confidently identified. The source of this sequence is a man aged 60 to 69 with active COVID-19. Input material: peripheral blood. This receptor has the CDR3 CASSLRGDETQYF. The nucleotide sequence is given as TGTGCCAGCAGTTTACGAGGAGACGAGACCCAGTACTTC.